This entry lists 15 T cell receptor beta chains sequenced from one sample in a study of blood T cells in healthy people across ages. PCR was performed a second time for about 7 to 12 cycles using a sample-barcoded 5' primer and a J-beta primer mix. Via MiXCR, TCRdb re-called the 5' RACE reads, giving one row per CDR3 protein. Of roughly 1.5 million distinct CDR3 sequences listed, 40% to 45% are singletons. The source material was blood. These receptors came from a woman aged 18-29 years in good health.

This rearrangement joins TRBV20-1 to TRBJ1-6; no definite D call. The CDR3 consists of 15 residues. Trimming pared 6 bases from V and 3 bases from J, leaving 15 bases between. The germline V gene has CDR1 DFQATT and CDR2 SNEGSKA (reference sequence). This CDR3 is CSAPLSTNYNSPLHF. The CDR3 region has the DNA TGCAGTGCCCCACTATCTACCAACTATAATTCACCCCTCCACTTT.

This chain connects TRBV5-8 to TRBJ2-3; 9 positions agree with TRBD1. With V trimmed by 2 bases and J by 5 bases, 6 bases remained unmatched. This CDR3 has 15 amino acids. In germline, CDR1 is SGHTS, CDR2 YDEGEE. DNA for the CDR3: TGTGCCAGCAGCTTCCGGACAGGGGATCTAGATACGCAGTATTTT. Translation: CASSFRTGDLDTQYF. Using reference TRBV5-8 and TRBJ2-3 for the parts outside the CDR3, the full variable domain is EAGVTQSPTHLIKTRGQQATLRCSPISGHTSVYWYQQALGLGLQFLLWYDEGEERNRGNFPPRFSGRQFPNYSSELNVNALELEDSALYLCASSFRTGDLDTQYFGPGTRLTVL.

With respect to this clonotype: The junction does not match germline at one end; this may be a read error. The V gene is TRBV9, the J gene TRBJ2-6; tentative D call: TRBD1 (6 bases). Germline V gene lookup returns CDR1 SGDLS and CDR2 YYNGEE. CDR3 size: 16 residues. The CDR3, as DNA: TGTGCCAGCAGCCACATGACAGGTCCTGGGGCCAACGTCCCGACTTTC. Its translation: CASSHMTGPGANVPTF.

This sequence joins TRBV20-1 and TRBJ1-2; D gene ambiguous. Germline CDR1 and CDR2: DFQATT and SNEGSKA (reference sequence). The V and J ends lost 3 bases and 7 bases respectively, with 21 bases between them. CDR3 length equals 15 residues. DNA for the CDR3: TGCAGTGCTAGTAAGGACTCCCGGATAGGGAGTGGCTACACCTTC. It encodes CSASKDSRIGSGYTF.

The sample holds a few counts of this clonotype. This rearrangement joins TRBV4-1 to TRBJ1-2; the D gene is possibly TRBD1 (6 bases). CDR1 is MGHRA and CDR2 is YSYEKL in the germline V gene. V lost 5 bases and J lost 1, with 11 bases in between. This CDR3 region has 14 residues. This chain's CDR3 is CASSTTGVNYGYTF. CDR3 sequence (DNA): TGCGCCAGCAGCACGACAGGTGTTAACTATGGCTACACCTTC.

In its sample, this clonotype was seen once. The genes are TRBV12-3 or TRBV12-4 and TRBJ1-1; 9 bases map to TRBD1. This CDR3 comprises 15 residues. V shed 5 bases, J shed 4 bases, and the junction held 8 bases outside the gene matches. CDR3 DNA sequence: TGTGCCAGCAGTCAACAGGGGGCAATGGGCACTGAAGCTTTCTTT. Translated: CASSQQGAMGTEAFF.

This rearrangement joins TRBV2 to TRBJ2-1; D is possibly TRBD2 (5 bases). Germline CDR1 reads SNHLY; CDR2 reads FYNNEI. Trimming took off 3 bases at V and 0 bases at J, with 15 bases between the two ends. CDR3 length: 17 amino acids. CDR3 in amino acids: CASSESGYANSYNEQFF. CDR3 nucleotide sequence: TGTGCCAGCAGTGAGAGCGGCTACGCAAACTCCTACAATGAGCAGTTCTTC. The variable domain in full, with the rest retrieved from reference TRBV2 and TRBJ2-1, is EPEVTQTPSHQVTQMGQEVILRCVPISNHLYFYWYRQILGQKVEFLVSFYNNEISEKSEIFDDQFSVERPDGSNFTLKIRSTKLEDSAMYFCASSESGYANSYNEQFFGPGTRLTVL.

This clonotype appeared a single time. CDR3 sequence: CASSEKRHLLDEQYF. The DNA of the CDR3 is TGTGCCAGCAGTGAAAAACGACACTTGCTGGATGAGCAGTACTTC. The V gene is TRBV2, the J gene TRBJ2-5; the D is unclear. The germline V gene encodes CDR1 SNHLY and CDR2 FYNNEI. CDR3 length: 15 amino acids. The V end was cut by 2 bases, the J end by 11 bases, with 21 bases between.

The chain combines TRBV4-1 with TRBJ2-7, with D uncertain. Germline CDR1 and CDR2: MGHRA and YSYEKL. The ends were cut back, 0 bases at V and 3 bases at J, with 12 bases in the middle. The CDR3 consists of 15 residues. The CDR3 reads CASSQDLGYFYEQYF. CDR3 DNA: TGCGCCAGCAGCCAAGATTTGGGCTATTTCTACGAGCAGTACTTC.

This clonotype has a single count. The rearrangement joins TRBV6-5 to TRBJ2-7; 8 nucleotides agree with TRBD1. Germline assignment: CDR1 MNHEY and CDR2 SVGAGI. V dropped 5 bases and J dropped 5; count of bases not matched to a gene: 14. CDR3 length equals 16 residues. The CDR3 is CASSRFRQGSSDEQYF. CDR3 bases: TGTGCCAGCAGTCGCTTTAGACAGGGGTCAAGCGACGAGCAGTACTTC.

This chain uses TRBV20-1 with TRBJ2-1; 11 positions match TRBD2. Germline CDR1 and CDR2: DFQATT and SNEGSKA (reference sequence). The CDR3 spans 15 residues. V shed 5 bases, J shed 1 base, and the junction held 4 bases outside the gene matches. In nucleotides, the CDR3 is TGCAGTGCTGACGGGACTAGCGGATCCTACAATGAGCAGTTCTTC. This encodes CSADGTSGSYNEQFF.

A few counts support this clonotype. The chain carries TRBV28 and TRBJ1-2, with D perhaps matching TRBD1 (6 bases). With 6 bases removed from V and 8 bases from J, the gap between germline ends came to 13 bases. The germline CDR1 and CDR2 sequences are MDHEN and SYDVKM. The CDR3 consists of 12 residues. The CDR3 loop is CASSPSTGGYTF. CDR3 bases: TGTGCCAGCAGCCCTTCGACAGGAGGCTACACCTTC.

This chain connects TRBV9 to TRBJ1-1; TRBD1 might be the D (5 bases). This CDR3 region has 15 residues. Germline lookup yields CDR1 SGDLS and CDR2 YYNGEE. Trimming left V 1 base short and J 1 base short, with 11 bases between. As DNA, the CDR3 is TGTGCCAGCAGCGTAACGGGACGGGCGAACACTGAAGCTTTCTTT. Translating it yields CASSVTGRANTEAFF. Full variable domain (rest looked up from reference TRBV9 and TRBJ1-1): DSGVTQTPKHLITATGQRVTLRCSPRSGDLSVYWYQQSLDQGLQFLIQYYNGEERAKGNILERFSAQQFPDLHSELNLSSLELGDSALYFCASSVTGRANTEAFFGQGTRLTVV.

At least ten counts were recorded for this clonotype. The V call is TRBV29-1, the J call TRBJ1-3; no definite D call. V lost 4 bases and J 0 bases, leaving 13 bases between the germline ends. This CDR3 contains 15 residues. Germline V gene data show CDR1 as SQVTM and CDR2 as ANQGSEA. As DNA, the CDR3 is TGCAGCGTTGGCGGAGCGGTCAACTCTGGAAACACCATATATTTT. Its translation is CSVGGAVNSGNTIYF. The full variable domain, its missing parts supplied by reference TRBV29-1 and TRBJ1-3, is SAVISQKPSRDICQRGTSLTIQCQVDSQVTMMFWYRQQPGQSLTLIATANQGSEATYESGFVIDKFPISRPNLTFSTLTVSNMSPEDSSIYLCSVGGAVNSGNTIYFGEGSWLTVV.

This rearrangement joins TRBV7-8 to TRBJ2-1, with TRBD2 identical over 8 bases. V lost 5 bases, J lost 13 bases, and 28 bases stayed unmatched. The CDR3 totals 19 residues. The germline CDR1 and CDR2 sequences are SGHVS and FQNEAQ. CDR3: CASSQGNKRGILAKNIQFF. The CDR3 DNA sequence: TGTGCCAGCAGCCAGGGGAACAAGCGGGGGATATTAGCCAAAAACATTCAGTTCTTC. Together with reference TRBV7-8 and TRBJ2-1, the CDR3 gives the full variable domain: GAGVSQSPRYKVAKRGQDVALRCDPISGHVSLFWYQQALGQGPEFLTYFQNEAQLDKSGLPSDRFFAERPEGSVSTLKIQRTQQEDSAVYLCASSQGNKRGILAKNIQFFGPGTRLTVL.